The 2 T cell receptor beta chains presented below share a single source sample, sequenced in a study of Graves' ophthalmopathy and Graves' hyperthyroidism. For repertoire sequencing, the TCR beta CDR3 regions were amplified from RNA transcripts. The workflow started with a first-round RT-PCR run with HTBI primers and then moved on to a second-round multiplex PCR. TCRdb ran MiXCR on the multiplex PCR reads and lists one entry per CDR3 protein. The sample lists about 700,000 distinct CDR3 sequences; roughly two fifths were seen once. Material for sequencing was peripheral blood. Receptor source: an adult man with Graves' ophthalmopathy.

V usage is TRBV29-1 and J usage is TRBJ2-7; a weak D match, TRBD1 (6 bases). Germline assignment: CDR1 SQVTM and CDR2 ANQGSEA. Trimming cost V 6 bases and J 2 bases, with 14 bases left between them. The CDR3 has 13 residues. CDR3 nucleotide sequence: TGCAGCGTCTCGGACAGTCGTGCCTACGAGCAGTACTTC. This codes for CSVSDSRAYEQYF.

This clonotype occurred once. This rearrangement joins TRBV25-1 to TRBJ1-2, with 7 bases identical to TRBD1. The CDR3 spans 15 residues. Germline V gives CDR1 MGHDK, CDR2 SYGVNS. Losses at the gene ends were 6 bases for V and 7 bases for J; bases not matched to a gene: 14. CDR3 sequence (DNA): TGTGCCAGCAGGACCAGCAGAGGGACAGCCTGTGGCTACACCTTC. Protein: CASRTSRGTACGYTF.